The next 2 T cell receptor beta chains were all read from a single sample in a study of T-cell reconstitution after alpha-beta-depleted transplantation in children. Researchers prepared the TCRbeta library using unique molecular identifiers, the study reports. TCRdb fed the PCR reads into MiXCR, producing one record per CDR3 protein. The table includes more than 400,000 distinct CDR3 sequences, roughly 44% detected once. This sample comprised PBMCs, obtained before TCRalphabeta/CD19-depleted stem cell transplant. These receptor sequences come from a girl aged 2-15 years with aplastic anemia, due to receive a stem cell transplant.

This clonotype was found a few times. The chain combines TRBV5-1 with TRBJ2-3; D perhaps matches TRBD2 (5 bases). CDR1 is SGHRS, CDR2 YFSETQ, per germline. V shed 2 bases and J shed 2 bases, with 9 bases lying between them. This CDR3 has 14 residues. The CDR3 DNA reads as TGCGCCAGCAGCTTACTAGGGAACACAGATACGCAGTATTTT. This codes for CASSLLGNTDTQYF.

This clonotype has ten or more counts. This chain joins TRBV20-1 and TRBJ1-5; possibly TRBD1 for D (6 bases). Germline V gene lookup returns CDR1 DFQATT and CDR2 SNEGSKA (reference sequence). The CDR3 has 15 residues. Trimming left V 3 bases short and J 4 bases short, with 16 bases between. The CDR3 spells CSASGAGARNQPQHF. In DNA form, the CDR3 reads TGCAGTGCTAGCGGGGCGGGGGCACGGAATCAGCCCCAGCATTTT.